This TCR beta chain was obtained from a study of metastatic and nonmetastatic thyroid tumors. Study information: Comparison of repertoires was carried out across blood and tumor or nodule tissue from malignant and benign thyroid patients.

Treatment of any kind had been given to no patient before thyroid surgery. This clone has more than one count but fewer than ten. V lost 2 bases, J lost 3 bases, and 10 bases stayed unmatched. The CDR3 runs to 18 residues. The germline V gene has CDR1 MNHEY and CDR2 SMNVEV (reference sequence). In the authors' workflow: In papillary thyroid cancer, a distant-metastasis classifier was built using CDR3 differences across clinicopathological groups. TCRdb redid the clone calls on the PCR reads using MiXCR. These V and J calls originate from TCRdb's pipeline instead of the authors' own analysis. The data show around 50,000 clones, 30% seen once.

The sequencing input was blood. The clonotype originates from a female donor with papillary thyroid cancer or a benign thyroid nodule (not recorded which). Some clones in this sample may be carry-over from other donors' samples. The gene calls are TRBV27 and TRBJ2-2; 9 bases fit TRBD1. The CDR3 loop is CASSLGAGQGMYTGELFF. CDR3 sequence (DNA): TGTGCCAGCAGTTTAGGGGCTGGACAGGGGATGTACACCGGGGAGCTGTTTTTT.